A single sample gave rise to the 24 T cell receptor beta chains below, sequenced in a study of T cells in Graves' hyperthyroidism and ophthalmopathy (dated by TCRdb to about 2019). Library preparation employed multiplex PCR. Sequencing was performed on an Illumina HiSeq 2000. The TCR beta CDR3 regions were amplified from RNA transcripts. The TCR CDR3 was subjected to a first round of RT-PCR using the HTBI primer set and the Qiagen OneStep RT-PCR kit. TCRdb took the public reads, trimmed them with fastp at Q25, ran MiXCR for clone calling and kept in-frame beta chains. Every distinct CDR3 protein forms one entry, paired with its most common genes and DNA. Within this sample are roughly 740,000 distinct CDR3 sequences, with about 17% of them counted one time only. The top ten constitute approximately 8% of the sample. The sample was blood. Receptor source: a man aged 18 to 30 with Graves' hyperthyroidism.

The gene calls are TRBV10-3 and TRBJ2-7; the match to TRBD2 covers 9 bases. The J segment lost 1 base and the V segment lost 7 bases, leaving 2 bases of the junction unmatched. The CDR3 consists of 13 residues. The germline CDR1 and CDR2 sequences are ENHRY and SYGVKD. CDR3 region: CAIMTSGSYEQYF. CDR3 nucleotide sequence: TGTGCCATCATGACTAGCGGATCCTACGAGCAGTACTTC.

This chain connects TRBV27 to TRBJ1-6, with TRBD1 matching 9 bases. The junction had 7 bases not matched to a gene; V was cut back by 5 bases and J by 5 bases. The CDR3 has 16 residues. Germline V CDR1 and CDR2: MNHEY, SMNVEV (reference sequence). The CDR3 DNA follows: TGTGCCAGCAGTCCAATTGGGACAGGGAATAATTCACCCCTCCACTTT. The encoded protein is CASSPIGTGNNSPLHF.

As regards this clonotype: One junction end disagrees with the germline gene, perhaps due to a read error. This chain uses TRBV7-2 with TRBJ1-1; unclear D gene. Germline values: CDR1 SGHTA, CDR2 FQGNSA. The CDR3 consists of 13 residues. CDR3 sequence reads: CVSSFVGYTEAFF. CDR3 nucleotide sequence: TGTGTCAGCAGCTTTGTCGGATACACTGAAGCTTTCTTT.

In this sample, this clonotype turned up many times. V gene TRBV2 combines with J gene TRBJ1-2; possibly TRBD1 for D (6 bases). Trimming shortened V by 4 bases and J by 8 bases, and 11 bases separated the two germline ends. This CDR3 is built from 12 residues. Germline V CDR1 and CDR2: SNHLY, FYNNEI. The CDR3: CASSVGGLGYTF. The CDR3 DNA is TGTGCCAGCAGTGTTGGGGGGCTCGGCTACACCTTC.

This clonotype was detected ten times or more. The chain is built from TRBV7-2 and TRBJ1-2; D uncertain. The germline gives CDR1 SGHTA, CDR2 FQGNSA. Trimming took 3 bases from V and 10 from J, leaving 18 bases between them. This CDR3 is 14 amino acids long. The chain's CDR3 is CASSFFQRSDAYTF. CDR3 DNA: TGTGCCAGCAGCTTTTTCCAACGATCGGACGCCTACACCTTC.

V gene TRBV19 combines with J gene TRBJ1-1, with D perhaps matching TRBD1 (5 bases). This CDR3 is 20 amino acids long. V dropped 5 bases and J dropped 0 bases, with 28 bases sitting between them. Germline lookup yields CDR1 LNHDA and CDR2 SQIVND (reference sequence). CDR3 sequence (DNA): TGTGCCAGTAGTTCCGGGACTATGGAGCCCCTATGGCCGATGAACACTGAAGCTTTCTTT. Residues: CASSSGTMEPLWPMNTEAFF.

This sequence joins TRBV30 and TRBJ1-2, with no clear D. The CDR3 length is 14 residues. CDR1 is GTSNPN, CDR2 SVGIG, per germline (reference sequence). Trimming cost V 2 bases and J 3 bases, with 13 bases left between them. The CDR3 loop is CAWSSAGGYYGYTF. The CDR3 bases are TGTGCCTGGAGTTCTGCCGGAGGCTACTATGGCTACACCTTC. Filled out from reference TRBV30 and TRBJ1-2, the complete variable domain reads SQTIHQWPATLVQPVGSPLSLECTVEGTSNPNLYWYRQAAGRGLQLLFYSVGIGQISSEVPQNLSASRPQDRQFILSSKKLLLSDSGFYLCAWSSAGGYYGYTFGSGTRLTVV.

This chain's CDR3 is CASSQERRAQETQYF. The CDR3 DNA reads TGCGCCAGCAGCCAAGAGAGGCGTGCCCAAGAGACCCAGTACTTC. The V and J genes are TRBV4-1 and TRBJ2-5; no clear D. The CDR3 sequence is 15 residues long. Germline V gene sequence: CDR1 MGHRA, CDR2 YSYEKL. Trimming removed 0 bases at V and 1 base at J, with 9 bases between.

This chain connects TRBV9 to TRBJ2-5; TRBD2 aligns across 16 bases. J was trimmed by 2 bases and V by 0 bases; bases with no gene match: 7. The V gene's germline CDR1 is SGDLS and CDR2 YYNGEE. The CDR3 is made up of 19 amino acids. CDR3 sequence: CASSVAPGLAGGPQETQYF. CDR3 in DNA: TGTGCCAGCAGCGTAGCCCCGGGACTAGCGGGAGGGCCTCAAGAGACCCAGTACTTC.

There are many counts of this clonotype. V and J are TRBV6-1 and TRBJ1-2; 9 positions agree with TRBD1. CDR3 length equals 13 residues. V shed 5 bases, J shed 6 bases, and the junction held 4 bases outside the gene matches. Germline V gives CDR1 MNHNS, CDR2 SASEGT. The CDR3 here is CASSTGQGHGYTF. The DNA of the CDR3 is TGTGCCAGCAGTACGGGACAGGGCCATGGCTACACCTTC.

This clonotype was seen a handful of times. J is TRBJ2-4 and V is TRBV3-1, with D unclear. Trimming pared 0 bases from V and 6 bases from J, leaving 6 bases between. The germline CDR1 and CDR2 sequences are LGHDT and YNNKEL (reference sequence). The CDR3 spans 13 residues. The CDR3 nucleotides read TGTGCCAGCAGCCAAGAGCCCCCAAACATTCAGTACTTC. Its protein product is CASSQEPPNIQYF.

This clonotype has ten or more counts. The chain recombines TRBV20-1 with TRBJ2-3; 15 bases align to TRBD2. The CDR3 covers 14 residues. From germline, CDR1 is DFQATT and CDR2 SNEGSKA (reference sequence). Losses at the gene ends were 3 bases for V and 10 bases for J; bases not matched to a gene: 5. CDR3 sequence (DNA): TGCAGTGCTAGGAAGGGGACTAGCGGGAGGTCGCAGTATTTT. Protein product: CSARKGTSGRSQYF.

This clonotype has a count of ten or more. In DNA form, the CDR3 reads TGTGCCAGCAGTATAGCGGGAGAGGGGACAGATACGCAGTATTTT. Protein: CASSIAGEGTDTQYF. V is TRBV28 and J is TRBJ2-3; TRBD2 aligns across 9 bases. V gave up 5 bases and J gave up 3 bases; unmatched junction bases: 6. This CDR3 spans 15 amino acids. Germline loops: CDR1 MDHEN, CDR2 SYDVKM.

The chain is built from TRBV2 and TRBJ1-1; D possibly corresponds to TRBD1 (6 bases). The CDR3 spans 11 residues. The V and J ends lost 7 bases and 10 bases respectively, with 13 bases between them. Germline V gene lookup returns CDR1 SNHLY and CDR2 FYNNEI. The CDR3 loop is CASTVAGAAFF. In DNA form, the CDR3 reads TGTGCCAGCACCGTGGCGGGGGCAGCTTTCTTT.

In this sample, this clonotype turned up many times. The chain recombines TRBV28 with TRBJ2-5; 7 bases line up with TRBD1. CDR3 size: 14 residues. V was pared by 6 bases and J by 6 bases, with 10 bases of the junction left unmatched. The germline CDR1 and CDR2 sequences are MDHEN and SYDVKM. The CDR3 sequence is CASRSPGTAKTQYF. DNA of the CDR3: TGTGCCAGCAGGTCCCCAGGGACAGCGAAGACCCAGTACTTC.

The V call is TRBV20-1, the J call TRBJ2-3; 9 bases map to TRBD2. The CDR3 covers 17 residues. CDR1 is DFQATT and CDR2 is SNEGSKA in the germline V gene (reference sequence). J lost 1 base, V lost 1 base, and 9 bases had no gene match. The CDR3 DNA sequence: TGCAGTGCTAGAGTGGCGGGAGGGCCACGCGGCACAGATACGCAGTATTTT. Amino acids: CSARVAGGPRGTDTQYF.

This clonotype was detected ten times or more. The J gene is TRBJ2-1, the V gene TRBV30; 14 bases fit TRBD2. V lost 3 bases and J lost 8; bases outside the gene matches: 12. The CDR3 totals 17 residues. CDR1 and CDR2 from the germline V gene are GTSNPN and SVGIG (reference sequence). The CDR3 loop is CAWSSVMTSGRVHEQFF. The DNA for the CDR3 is TGTGCCTGGAGCTCGGTGATGACTAGCGGGAGGGTCCATGAGCAGTTCTTC.

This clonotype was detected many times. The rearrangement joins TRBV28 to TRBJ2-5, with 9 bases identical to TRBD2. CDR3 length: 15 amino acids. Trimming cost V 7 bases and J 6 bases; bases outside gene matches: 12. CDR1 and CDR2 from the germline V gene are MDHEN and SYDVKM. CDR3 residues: CASKRGGRAEKTQYF. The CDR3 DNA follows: TGTGCCAGCAAGAGGGGCGGGAGGGCCGAGAAGACCCAGTACTTC. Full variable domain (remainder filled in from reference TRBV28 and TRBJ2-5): DVKVTQSSRYLVKRTGEKVFLECVQDMDHENMFWYRQDPGLGLRLIYFSYDVKMKEKGDIPEGYSVSREKKERFSLILESASTNQTSMYLCASKRGGRAEKTQYFGPGTRLLVL.

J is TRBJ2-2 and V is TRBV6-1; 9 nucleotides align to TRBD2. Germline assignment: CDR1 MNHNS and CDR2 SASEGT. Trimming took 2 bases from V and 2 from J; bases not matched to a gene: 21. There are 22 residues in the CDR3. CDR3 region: CASSETRPVLIAGVLNTGELFF. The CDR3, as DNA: TGTGCCAGCAGTGAAACCCGGCCTGTTCTCATAGCGGGAGTGCTCAACACCGGGGAGCTGTTTTTT.

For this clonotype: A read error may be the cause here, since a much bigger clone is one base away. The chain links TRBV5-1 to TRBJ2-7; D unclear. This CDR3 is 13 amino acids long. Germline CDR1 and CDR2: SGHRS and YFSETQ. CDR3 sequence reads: CASSLGLNYERYF. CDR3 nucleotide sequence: TGCGCCAGCAGCTTGGGCCTTAACTACGAGCGGTACTTC.

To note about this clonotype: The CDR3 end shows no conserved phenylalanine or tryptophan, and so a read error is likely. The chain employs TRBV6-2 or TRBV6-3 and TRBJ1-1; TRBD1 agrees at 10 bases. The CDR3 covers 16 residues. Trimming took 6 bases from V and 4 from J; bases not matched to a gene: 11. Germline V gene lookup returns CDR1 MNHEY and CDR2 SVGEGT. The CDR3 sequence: CASSQDRGPEATEAFS. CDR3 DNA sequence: TGTGCCAGCAGCCAAGACAGGGGGCCCGAGGCCACTGAAGCTTTCTCT.

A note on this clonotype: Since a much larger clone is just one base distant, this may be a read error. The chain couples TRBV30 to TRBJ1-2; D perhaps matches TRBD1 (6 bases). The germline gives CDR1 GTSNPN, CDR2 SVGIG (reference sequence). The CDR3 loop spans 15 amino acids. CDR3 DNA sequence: TGTTCCTGGAGTGCGACAGGAGGTGTATGGCATGGCTACACCTTC. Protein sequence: CSWSATGGVWHGYTF.

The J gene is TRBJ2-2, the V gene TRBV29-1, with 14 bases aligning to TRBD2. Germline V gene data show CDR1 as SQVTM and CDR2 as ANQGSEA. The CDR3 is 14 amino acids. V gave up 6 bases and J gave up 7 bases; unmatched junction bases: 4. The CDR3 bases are TGCAGCGTGGGACTAGCGGGAGCCCACGGGGAGCTGTTTTTT. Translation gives CSVGLAGAHGELFF.

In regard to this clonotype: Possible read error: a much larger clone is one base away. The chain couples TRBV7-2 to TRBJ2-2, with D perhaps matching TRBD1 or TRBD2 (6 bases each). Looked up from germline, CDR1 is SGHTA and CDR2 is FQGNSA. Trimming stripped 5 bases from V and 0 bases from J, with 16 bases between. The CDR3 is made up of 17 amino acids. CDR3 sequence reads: CASSMKRGPANTGELFF. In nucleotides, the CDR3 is TGTGCCAGCAGCATGAAACGGGGGCCCGCGAACACCGGGGAGCTGTTTTTT.